The sequence of this TCR beta chain was determined in a study of blood T cell repertoires in COVID-19. Study-wide context: The samples span acute and convalescent COVID-19 from the United States, Italy and Spain. Sources were T cells, B-cell-depleted T cells, or PBMCs; the material itself was cDNA or gDNA.

The authors' processing: How many nucleated cells were present was estimated from reference gene primer amplification. Sequencing used immunoSEQ multiplex PCR; TCRdb keeps in-frame clones, though not all of them. Clone size and the V and J calls come from that table; the DNA yielded D and trimming. The data hold 250,000 to 300,000 clones, with around nine tenths observed a single time. There are 15 residues in the CDR3. Between the trimmed V and J ends, which lost 0 bases and 4 bases, there was a span of 12 bases. From germline, CDR1 is MNHEY and CDR2 SVGAGI. The receptor comes from a woman aged 30 to 39 with COVID-19, enrolled during active disease. V usage is TRBV6-5 and J usage is TRBJ1-1; a possible D gene is TRBD1 (5 bases). The material sequenced was peripheral blood. The CDR3 spells CASSYSTVGPTEAFF. The DNA of the CDR3 is TGTGCCAGCAGTTACTCGACAGTAGGGCCCACTGAAGCTTTCTTT.